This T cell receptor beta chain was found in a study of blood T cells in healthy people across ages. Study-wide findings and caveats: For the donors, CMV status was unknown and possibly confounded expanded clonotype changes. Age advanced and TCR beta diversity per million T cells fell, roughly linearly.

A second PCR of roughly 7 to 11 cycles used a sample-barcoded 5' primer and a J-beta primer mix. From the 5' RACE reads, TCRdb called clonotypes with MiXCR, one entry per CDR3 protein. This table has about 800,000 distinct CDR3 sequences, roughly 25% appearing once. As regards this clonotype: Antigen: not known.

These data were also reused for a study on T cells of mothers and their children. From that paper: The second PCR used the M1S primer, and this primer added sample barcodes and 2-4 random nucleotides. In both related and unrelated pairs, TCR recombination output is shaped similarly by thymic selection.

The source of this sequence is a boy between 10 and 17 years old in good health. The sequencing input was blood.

The CDR3 loop is CASSFGGMVETQYF. The CDR3 coding sequence is TGTGCCAGCAGTTTCGGGGGGATGGTAGAGACCCAGTACTTC. The chain has TRBV28 and TRBJ2-5; 7 nucleotides align to TRBD2. The CDR3 consists of 14 residues. The germline CDR1 and CDR2 sequences are MDHEN and SYDVKM. The ends lost 3 bases at V and 4 bases at J; junction bases unmatched: 5.